This TCR beta chain is from a study of CD8 T cells in Susac syndrome (dated by TCRdb to between 2017 and 2020). With regard to the full study: Whether CD8+ T cell activation and differentiation in Susac syndrome was antigen driven was tested using repertoire sequencing. Overall results and qualifications from the work: The TCR sequencing and HLA analysis was acknowledged to have included a relatively small number of individuals.

Remarks on this clonotype: Its target antigen remains unknown. No clone much larger than this one lies a single base away; base qualities are absent.

High-throughput TCR beta sequencing profiled peripheral blood CD8+ and CD4+ T cells from healthy donors, Susac syndrome patients and multiple sclerosis patients. Healthy donors were included as age- and sex-matched controls. Bulk CD8+ and CD4+ T cells were purified magnetically by negative isolation, whereas CD8+ TEMRA cells were enriched by FACS. Blood was drawn into EDTA tubes, processed within 24 hours, and PBMCs were isolated by density gradient centrifugation. PBMCs intended for TCR sequencing were frozen in liquid nitrogen and were later thawed in a 37 degrees C water bath. The sorted or isolated CD4+, CD8+ and CD8+ TEMRA cells had a purity of 90% or higher. RNA was extracted using the RNeasy kit, and roughly 0.45 to 1 microgram was reverse transcribed with random hexamers. The immunoSEQ multiplex PCR assay, covering 54 Vbeta and 13 Jbeta segments, was used to amplify TCR beta CDR3 regions. To correct PCR amplification bias, a synthetic template baseline was used for both primer optimization and computational correction. Processing in the source paper ran as follows. Reads were annotated to V, D and J genes according to IMGT and were analyzed with immunoSEQ Analyzer, with only productive sequences retained. Clonality was computed as one minus Shannon entropy normalized by log2 of the number of productive unique sequences. For each patient and control, public and private clones were evaluated within the 100 most prevalent clones. Clones were defined as Susac-specific when absent from the healthy and MS cohorts, from 1,000 to 1,100 published viral clones and from other ImmuneACCESS disease sequences. TCRdb reworked the public reads: Q25 trimming with fastp, MiXCR clone assembly, productive beta chains retained. One record per CDR3 amino acid sequence lists the most common genes and DNA. The V and J calls and clone size come from TCRdb's table, not from the authors' own analysis. The sample has roughly 200,000 distinct CDR3 sequences on record, roughly 95% of them singletons. 0.1% of the sample rests with the top ten.

Material for sequencing was CD4+ T cells from PBMCs. The TCR was taken from a human donor in good health.

The CDR3 has the sequence CASSVGSAYEQYF. The DNA sequence is TGTGCCAGCAGCGTAGGCTCGGCCTACGAGCAGTACTTC. Rearrangement joined TRBV9 to TRBJ2-7, with the D gene not confidently named. A distance of 6 bases separates the germline ends of V and J, which lose 0 bases and 2 bases respectively. Taken from cysteine to phenylalanine, the CDR3 has 13 residues. The retained sequence is limited to the CDR3, 39 bases, with the frame set at the first base. CDR1 and CDR2, per the germline V gene, are SGDLS and YYNGEE.